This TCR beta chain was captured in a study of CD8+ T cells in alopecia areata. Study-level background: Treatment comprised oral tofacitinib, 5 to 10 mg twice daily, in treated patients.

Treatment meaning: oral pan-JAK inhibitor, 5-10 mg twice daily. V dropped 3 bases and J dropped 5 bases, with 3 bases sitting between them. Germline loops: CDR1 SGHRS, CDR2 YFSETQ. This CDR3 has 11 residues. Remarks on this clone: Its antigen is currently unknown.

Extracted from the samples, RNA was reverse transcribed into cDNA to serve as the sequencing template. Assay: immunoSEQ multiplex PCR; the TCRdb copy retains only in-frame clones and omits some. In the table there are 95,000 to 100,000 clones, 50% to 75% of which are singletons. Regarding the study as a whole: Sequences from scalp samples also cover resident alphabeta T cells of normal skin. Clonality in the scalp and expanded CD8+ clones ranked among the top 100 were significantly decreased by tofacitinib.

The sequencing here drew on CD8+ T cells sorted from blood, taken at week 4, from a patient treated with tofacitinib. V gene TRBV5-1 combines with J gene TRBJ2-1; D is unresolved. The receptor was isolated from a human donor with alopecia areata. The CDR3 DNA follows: TGCGCCAGCAGCTGGGACAATGAGCAGTTCTTC. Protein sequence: CASSWDNEQFF.